This TCR beta chain was found in a study of PD-1 blockade in classical Hodgkin lymphoma. Study-wide results and limits: Repertoires differed for reasons still undefined, possibly disease activity or prior therapy. Reports indicated that newly diagnosed patients had lower baseline TCR diversity than healthy donors did.

In the case of this clone: Its specificity is unknown.

All trial patients relapsed after autologous stem cell transplantation. Reported best responses ranged across complete response, partial response or progressive disease. This table comes from immunoSEQ multiplex PCR, and its TCRdb copy is limited to in-frame clones, with some not included. The sample has about 93,000 clones, around 90% seen once; the top ten hold roughly 2.6%. This TCR was recovered from a human donor with classical Hodgkin lymphoma. The sample in question was peripheral blood mononuclear cells (PBMCs), obtained before the second cycle of nivolumab.

The CDR3 loop is CASSPGQGANTGELFF. CDR3 in DNA: TGTGCCAGCAGCCCGGGACAGGGGGCGAACACCGGGGAGCTGTTTTTT. This chain uses TRBV5-4 with TRBJ2-2, with 11 positions matching TRBD1. The CDR3 loop spans 16 amino acids. V gave up 4 bases and J gave up 0 bases; unmatched junction bases: 2. Germline CDR1 is SGHNT and CDR2 is YYREEE (reference sequence).